This T cell receptor (beta chain) comes out of a study of somatic mutations in cytotoxic T cells in rheumatoid arthritis. Overall study: The flow sorting of some V beta antibody-stained T-cell populations reached nearly 100% purity, and the sorted populations included V beta1+ cells sequenced for TCRB.

Positive magnetic bead selection was used to isolate CD4+ and CD8+ cells; purity was checked by flow cytometry. The CDR3 covers 15 residues. The V segment lost 6 bases and the J segment 7 bases; nucleotides outside the gene matches: 12. The germline CDR1 and CDR2 sequences are LNHDA and SQIVND (reference sequence). Using immunoSEQ multiplex PCR, the repertoire was profiled, and TCRdb retains in-frame clones only, with some absent. The sample contains 20,000 to 25,000 clones, about 86% of which appear only once. Notes on the study in general: Nobody had found out which antigens the expanded CD8+ clones targeted. No significant CD8+ T-cell clonality difference was found between rheumatoid arthritis patients and age-matched controls.

As concerns this clone: Antigen specificity is unknown.

Sequencing was carried out using CD8+ T cells sorted from blood. The receptor was isolated from a woman between 50 and 59 years old in good health. The rearrangement joins TRBV19 to TRBJ1-1, with 9 bases identical to TRBD1. The CDR3 loop is CASRSAGTGFIEAFF. The CDR3, as DNA: TGTGCCAGTAGAAGCGCCGGGACAGGGTTTATTGAAGCTTTCTTT.